The 10 T cell receptor beta chains in this list originate from one sample, sequenced in a study of blood T cell repertoires in COVID-19. Repertoires were generated with immunoSEQ multiplex PCR, while TCRdb's copy carries only in-frame clones and drops some. The table shows about 180,000 clones, with 70% to 90% occurring only once. Input material: peripheral blood. These receptors came from a man younger than 35 who had recovered from COVID-19.

The J gene is TRBJ2-1, the V gene TRBV7-2; TRBD1 agrees at 7 bases. Germline values: CDR1 SGHTA, CDR2 FQGNSA. The length of the CDR3 is 15 residues. After removal of 5 bases from V and 3 bases from J, the junction contained 7 bases not matched to a gene. Here the CDR3 DNA reads TGTGCCAGCAGCCCGTCGGGACAGAGCTACAATGAGCAGTTCTTC. This codes for CASSPSGQSYNEQFF. The whole variable domain, filled in from reference TRBV7-2 and TRBJ2-1, reads GAGVSQSPSNKVTEKGKDVELRCDPISGHTALYWYRQSLGQGLEFLIYFQGNSAPDKSGLPSDRFSAERTGGSVSTLTIQRTQQEDSAVYLCASSPSGQSYNEQFFGPGTRLTVL.

The chain combines TRBV5-4 with TRBJ2-7; possible D gene TRBD2, 5 bases. The CDR3 totals 13 residues. Germline-derived CDR1 and CDR2 are SGHNT and YYREEE (reference sequence). V lost 4 bases to trimming and J lost 2 bases, with 10 bases between them. The CDR3 sequence is CASSQGGTYEQYF. DNA for the CDR3: TGTGCCAGCAGCCAAGGAGGCACCTACGAGCAGTACTTC.

The chain recombines TRBV27 with TRBJ2-3, with 9 positions matching TRBD1. The V gene end was trimmed by 6 bases and the J gene end by 5 bases; junction bases not matched to a gene: 9. CDR1 is MNHEY and CDR2 is SMNVEV in the germline V gene (reference sequence). CDR3 length: 15 residues. CDR3 bases: TGTGCCAGCAGCGTCCGGGACAGGGAGATAGATACGCAGTATTTT. Amino acids: CASSVRDREIDTQYF.

This clone has only one observation. This sequence joins TRBV7-2 and TRBJ2-3, with TRBD2 matching 13 bases. Germline V gives CDR1 SGHTA, CDR2 FQGNSA. CDR3 length: 17 amino acids. Trimming took 5 bases from V and 2 from J; bases not matched to a gene: 7. CDR3 sequence (DNA): TGTGCCAGCAGCCTAAGACTAGCGGGAGGCTCCACAGATACGCAGTATTTT. Translating it yields CASSLRLAGGSTDTQYF.

V is TRBV30 and J is TRBJ1-1; weak D call: TRBD1 (5 bases). From germline, CDR1 is GTSNPN and CDR2 SVGIG (reference sequence). Deletions cut 1 base from V and 10 bases from J, with 10 bases between. The CDR3 covers 11 residues. The CDR3 is CAWSGGVTAFF. The CDR3 bases are TGTGCCTGGAGTGGGGGCGTCACAGCTTTCTTT.

The count of this clone is one. V usage is TRBV27 and J usage is TRBJ1-1, with a tentative D call TRBD1 (5 bases). V shed 3 bases and J shed 5 bases, with 10 bases lying between them. This CDR3 is 13 amino acids long. The germline V gene encodes CDR1 MNHEY and CDR2 SMNVEV (reference sequence). The CDR3 coding sequence is TGTGCCAGCAGTTTTGCAGGGTATACTGAAGCTTTCTTT. This sequence encodes CASSFAGYTEAFF.

The rearrangement links TRBV19 to TRBJ1-1; TRBD1 agrees at 7 bases. There are 14 residues in the CDR3. CDR1 is LNHDA and CDR2 is SQIVND in the germline V gene (reference sequence). The V segment lost 2 bases and the J segment 4 bases; nucleotides outside the gene matches: 4. CDR3 loop: CASSISPGGTEAFF. In DNA form, the CDR3 reads TGTGCCAGTAGTATAAGTCCAGGGGGCACTGAAGCTTTCTTT.

This chain joins TRBV18 and TRBJ2-7; perhaps TRBD1 as D (6 bases). Trimming shortened V by 3 bases and J by 0 bases, and 12 bases separated the two germline ends. Germline CDR1 and CDR2: KGHSH and LQKENI. The CDR3 runs 15 residues. CDR3 sequence: CASSPGADPSYEQYF. The CDR3 DNA reads as TGTGCCAGCTCACCGGGGGCAGACCCCTCCTACGAGCAGTACTTC.

The chain carries TRBV7-8 and TRBJ1-5; D remains ambiguous. Germline V CDR1 and CDR2: SGHVS, FQNEAQ. V shed 5 bases and J shed 0 bases, with 17 bases lying between them. CDR3 length: 17 amino acids. CDR3: CASSPNPASYSNQPQHF. CDR3 DNA: TGTGCCAGCAGCCCCAACCCCGCAAGCTATAGCAATCAGCCCCAGCATTTT.

The chain joins TRBV3-1 (or the pseudogene TRBV3-2) to TRBJ2-3; TRBD2 matches at 12 bases. The V and J ends lost 4 bases and 4 bases, in that order; junction bases with no gene match: 6. CDR1 is LGHDT, CDR2 YNNKEL, per germline (reference sequence). This CDR3 spans 16 amino acids. This CDR3 is CASSRALAGGPDTQYF. The DNA for the CDR3 is TGTGCCAGCAGCCGCGCACTAGCGGGAGGCCCAGATACGCAGTATTTT.